These 5 T cell receptor beta chains came from one sample sequenced in a study of long-term antiretroviral therapy in people with HIV. At the survey level, the v3.0 immunoSEQ assay was run. TCRdb's copy holds only in-frame clones and misses some; the assay was immunoSEQ multiplex PCR. The table includes approximately 15,000 clones, approximately 86% detected once. The sample in question was unsorted PBMCs, obtained 6.2 years after starting antiretroviral therapy. These TCRs come from a man between 40 and 49 years old with HIV.

The genes are TRBV5-6 and TRBJ2-5; D may be TRBD2 (5 bases). The closer fit of TRBJ2-7 to the DNA end suggests the J call may be wrong. Looked up from germline, CDR1 is SGHDT and CDR2 is YYEEEE. The CDR3 runs 12 residues. The CDR3 nucleotides read TGTGCCAGCAGCCGGAGGAGTTACGAGCAGTACTTC. As protein: CASSRRSYEQYF.

This rearrangement joins TRBV27 to TRBJ2-5; a weak D match, TRBD2 (5 bases). V lost 6 bases, J lost 1 base, and 21 bases lay in between. CDR3 length: 17 amino acids. Per the germline V gene, CDR1 is MNHEY and CDR2 is SMNVEV (reference sequence). CDR3 coding DNA: TGTGCCAGCAGCCAAACCCCCCAGCGGAGGTTCCAAGAGACCCAGTACTTC. Protein: CASSQTPQRRFQETQYF.

The gene calls are TRBV15 and TRBJ2-1; 13 positions agree with TRBD2. Trimming took 3 bases from V and 8 from J; bases not matched to a gene: 7. The CDR3 has 16 residues. Germline V gene lookup returns CDR1 LNHNV and CDR2 YYDKDF (reference sequence). DNA of the CDR3: TGTGCCACCAGCAGTCCCGGGACTAGCGGGAAACATGAGCAGTTCTTC. The encoded protein is CATSSPGTSGKHEQFF.

The V and J genes are TRBV14 and TRBJ2-3; no definite D call. The CDR3 runs 16 residues. The V end was cut by 4 bases, the J end by 0 bases, with 14 bases between. Germline V gene lookup returns CDR1 SGHDN and CDR2 FVKESK. The CDR3 nucleotides read TGTGCCAGCAGCCCGCACTCGACCCTAAGCACAGATACGCAGTATTTT. This encodes CASSPHSTLSTDTQYF.

V and J are TRBV5-4 and TRBJ2-3; D tentatively reads TRBD1 or TRBD2 (5 bases each). V lost 4 bases to trimming and J lost 1 base, with 10 bases between them. CDR1 and CDR2 from the germline V gene are SGHNT and YYREEE (reference sequence). This CDR3 contains 14 residues. This chain's CDR3 is CASSRGAGTDTQYF. The CDR3, as DNA: TGTGCCAGCAGCCGGGGCGCGGGCACAGATACGCAGTATTTT.